A single sample is the source of the 18 T cell receptor beta chains below, sequenced in a study of blood T cell repertoires in COVID-19. Assay used: immunoSEQ multiplex PCR; TCRdb lists only in-frame clones, some missing. Altogether fewer than 250,000 clones are present, 86% being singletons, with the ten largest covering about 1.7%. Sequenced input: peripheral blood. Every receptor here comes from a woman aged 60-70 years who had recovered from COVID-19.

The V and J genes are TRBV5-4 and TRBJ1-5; D uncertain. The germline V gene has CDR1 SGHNT and CDR2 YYREEE (reference sequence). V was trimmed by 4 bases and J by 4 bases, leaving 9 bases between them. The CDR3 sequence is 13 residues long. As DNA, the CDR3 is TGTGCCAGCAGCCTCGACACGAATCAGCCCCAGCATTTT. This gives the protein CASSLDTNQPQHF.

The rearrangement links TRBV7-9 to TRBJ2-1; TRBD2 might be the D (6 bases). Germline V CDR1 and CDR2: SEHNR, FQNEAQ (reference sequence). V was clipped by 1 base and J by 3 bases, with 10 bases between them. The CDR3 runs 15 residues. The CDR3 reads CASSLGGGDYNEQFF. The CDR3 DNA reads TGTGCCAGCAGCTTAGGTGGCGGGGACTACAATGAGCAGTTCTTC.

The CDR3 here is CASSPKGTGAAGELFF. CDR3 bases: TGTGCCAGCAGCCCAAAGGGGACAGGGGCAGCCGGGGAGCTGTTTTTT. This rearrangement joins TRBV9 to TRBJ2-2, with TRBD1 matching over 10 bases. Looked up from germline, CDR1 is SGDLS and CDR2 is YYNGEE. There are 16 residues in the CDR3. J lost 6 bases, V lost 4 bases, and 9 bases had no gene match.

The chain links TRBV7-9 to TRBJ1-2; the D is unclear. This CDR3 region has 14 residues. From germline, CDR1 is SEHNR and CDR2 FQNEAQ (reference sequence). The ends were cut back, 1 base at V and 1 base at J, with 7 bases in the middle. CDR3 residues: CASSLVQINYGYTF. The CDR3 DNA reads TGTGCCAGCAGCTTAGTACAGATTAACTATGGCTACACCTTC.

The chain uses TRBV18 and TRBJ2-5; 7 nucleotides match TRBD1. V was pared by 3 bases and J by 0 bases, with 13 bases of the junction left unmatched. Looked up from germline, CDR1 is KGHSH and CDR2 is LQKENI. The CDR3 is 18 residues long. The CDR3 here is CASSPALPGQTYQETQYF. DNA of the CDR3: TGTGCCAGCTCACCCGCCCTCCCGGGACAGACATACCAAGAGACCCAGTACTTC.

V is TRBV28 and J is TRBJ1-4, with unresolved D. The CDR3 sequence is 15 residues long. V was shortened by 2 bases and J by 4 bases, with 11 bases between the two germline ends. From germline, CDR1 is MDHEN and CDR2 SYDVKM. The CDR3 sequence: CASSLQDHYNEKLFF. DNA for the CDR3: TGTGCCAGCAGTTTACAAGACCACTATAATGAAAAACTGTTTTTT.

The J gene is TRBJ2-5, the V gene TRBV4-3; 8 bases line up with TRBD1. Trimming removed 0 bases from V and 5 bases from J; junction bases left unmatched: 8. The germline gives CDR1 LGHNA, CDR2 YSLEER. The CDR3 length is 16 residues. The CDR3 sequence: CASSQDVAGGLETQYF. The CDR3 bases are TGCGCCAGCAGCCAAGATGTAGCAGGGGGCTTGGAGACCCAGTACTTC.

This rearrangement joins TRBV5-8 to TRBJ1-2, with TRBD1 identical over 9 bases. The V gene's germline CDR1 is SGHTS and CDR2 YDEGEE. The CDR3 spans 14 residues. The trim removed 3 bases at V and 4 bases at J, leaving 4 bases unmatched. Here the CDR3 DNA reads TGTGCCAGCAGCTGGGACAGGGCCCTCTATGGCTACACCTTC. Translation: CASSWDRALYGYTF.

This chain links TRBV5-1 with TRBJ2-3, with TRBD1 identical over 8 bases. CDR1 and CDR2 (germline): SGHRS, YFSETQ. The CDR3 totals 14 residues. The V gene end was trimmed by 3 bases and the J gene end by 3 bases; junction bases not matched to a gene: 3. The CDR3 sequence is CASSSTGGTDTQYF. The CDR3 region has the DNA TGCGCCAGCAGCTCAACAGGGGGTACAGATACGCAGTATTTT.

In its sample, this clone was seen a few times. In DNA, the CDR3 is TGTGCCAGCAGGGAATGGGGGACAGGCGTCTTCGGCTACACCTTC. Protein: CASREWGTGVFGYTF. The J gene is TRBJ1-2, the V gene TRBV2, with TRBD1 matching 8 bases. CDR3 length: 15 amino acids. Germline values: CDR1 SNHLY, CDR2 FYNNEI. Unmatched junction bases numbered 14, after V lost 6 bases and J lost 8 bases.

This chain uses TRBV7-2 with TRBJ2-5; TRBD2 might be the D (6 bases). Germline V gives CDR1 SGHTA, CDR2 FQGNSA. CDR3 length equals 13 residues. V lost 3 bases and J 5 bases, leaving 10 bases between the germline ends. The CDR3 nucleotides are TGTGCCAGCAGCTTCGGGGCGGGGGAGACCCAGTACTTC. Protein: CASSFGAGETQYF.

The chain links TRBV7-2 to TRBJ1-2, with 10 bases matching TRBD1. Trimming cost V 4 bases and J 8 bases; bases outside gene matches: 10. The CDR3 loop spans 15 amino acids. From germline, CDR1 is SGHTA and CDR2 FQGNSA. The DNA for the CDR3 is TGTGCCAGCAGCTGGGGACAGGGGTTGTTCGGGGGCTACACCTTC. Translating it yields CASSWGQGLFGGYTF.

This chain links TRBV24-1 with TRBJ1-5; D remains ambiguous. This CDR3 region has 16 residues. Germline V lookup: CDR1 KGHDR, CDR2 SFDVKD. Trimming stripped 4 bases from V and 3 bases from J, with 15 bases between. CDR3 in DNA: TGTGCCACCAGTGACAATCGCGGGTCACTCAATCAGCCCCAGCATTTT. Its translation: CATSDNRGSLNQPQHF.

This clone has more than one count but fewer than ten. This sequence joins TRBV28 and TRBJ2-7; D gene uncertain. The germline V gene has CDR1 MDHEN and CDR2 SYDVKM. CDR3 size: 13 residues. Trimming took off 3 bases at V and 0 bases at J, with 6 bases between the two ends. As DNA, the CDR3 is TGTGCCAGCAGTTTTTCCTACTCCTACGAGCAGTACTTC. This encodes CASSFSYSYEQYF.

The rearrangement uses TRBV27 and TRBJ2-1; perhaps TRBD1 as D (5 bases). This CDR3 is built from 17 residues. Germline V gene lookup returns CDR1 MNHEY and CDR2 SMNVEV (reference sequence). Trimming took 2 bases from V and 0 from J, leaving 14 bases between them. CDR3 residues: CASSLGQGILSYNEQFF. In DNA form, the CDR3 reads TGTGCCAGCAGTTTAGGGCAGGGCATCCTCTCCTACAATGAGCAGTTCTTC.

This clone was detected once. J is TRBJ2-7 and V is TRBV13, with 9 bases fitting TRBD1. J was trimmed by 5 bases and V by 5 bases; bases with no gene match: 10. The CDR3 has 15 amino acids. Germline V gene lookup returns CDR1 PRHDT and CDR2 FYEKMQ (reference sequence). The CDR3 DNA is TGTGCCAGCAGCCCTGCCGGGACAGGGCCCCACGAGCAGTACTTC. Amino acids: CASSPAGTGPHEQYF.

This sequence joins TRBV12-5 and TRBJ2-5, with D perhaps matching TRBD2 (6 bases). V lost 5 bases and J lost 4, with 11 bases in between. This CDR3 has 13 residues. In germline, CDR1 is LGHNT, CDR2 FRNRAP. In DNA, the CDR3 is TGTGCTAGTGGTACCTCCGGGGGAGAGACCCAGTACTTC. Residues: CASGTSGGETQYF.

In this sample, this clone turned up once. The V and J genes are TRBV6-5 and TRBJ1-2; 9 positions match TRBD1. Germline V gives CDR1 MNHEY, CDR2 SVGAGI. CDR3 length: 14 residues. J gave up 8 bases and V 6 bases, and 10 bases lay outside the gene matches. The CDR3 DNA reads as TGTGCCAGCAGGCCCCCGGGACAGGGCGTAGGCTACACCTTC. It translates to CASRPPGQGVGYTF.